This TCR beta chain was documented in a study of blood T cells in healthy people across ages. In germline, CDR1 is SGHAT, CDR2 FQNNGV. V was trimmed by 1 base and J by 0 bases, leaving 12 bases between them. The CDR3 contains 16 residues. Primers used in a second PCR of roughly 6 to 12 cycles were a sample-barcoded 5' primer and a J-beta primer mix. Each cDNA molecule was tagged by a template-switch adaptor that had 12 random nucleotides. TCRdb itself ran the 5' RACE reads through MiXCR, one entry per CDR3 protein. Of about 1 million distinct CDR3 sequences listed, under 55% are singletons. The sequence was obtained from a woman aged 55-70 years in good health. J is TRBJ2-5 and V is TRBV11-2; no clear D. Sequencing was done on a sample of blood. CDR3 nucleotide sequence: TGTGCCAGCAGCTTAGGTTTCGGGCGGAACCAAGAGACCCAGTACTTC. Protein: CASSLGFGRNQETQYF.